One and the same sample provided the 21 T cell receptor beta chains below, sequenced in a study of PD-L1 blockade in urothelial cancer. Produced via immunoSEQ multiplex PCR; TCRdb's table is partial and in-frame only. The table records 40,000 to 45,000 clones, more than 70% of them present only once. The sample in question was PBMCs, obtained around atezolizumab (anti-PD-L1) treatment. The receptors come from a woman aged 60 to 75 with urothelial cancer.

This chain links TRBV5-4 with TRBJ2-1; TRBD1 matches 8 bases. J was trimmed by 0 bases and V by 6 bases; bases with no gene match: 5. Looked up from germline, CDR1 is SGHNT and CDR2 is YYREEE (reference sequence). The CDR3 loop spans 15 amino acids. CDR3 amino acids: CASNQGAHSYNEQFF. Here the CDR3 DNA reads TGTGCCAGCAATCAGGGGGCCCACTCCTACAATGAGCAGTTCTTC.

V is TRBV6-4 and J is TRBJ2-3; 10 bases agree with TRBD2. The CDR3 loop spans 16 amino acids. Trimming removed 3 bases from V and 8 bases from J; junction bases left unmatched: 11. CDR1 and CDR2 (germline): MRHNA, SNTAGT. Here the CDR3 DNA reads TGTGCCAGCAGTGAGACTAGCGGGCAGGTAGGAGGTACGCAGTATTTT. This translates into CASSETSGQVGGTQYF.

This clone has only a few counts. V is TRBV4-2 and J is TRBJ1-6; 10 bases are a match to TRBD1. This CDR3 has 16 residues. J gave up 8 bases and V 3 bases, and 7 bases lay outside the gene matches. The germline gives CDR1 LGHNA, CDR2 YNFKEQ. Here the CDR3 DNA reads TGTGCCAGCAGCCACGATCCGGGACAGGGGTATTCACCCCTCCACTTT. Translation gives CASSHDPGQGYSPLHF.

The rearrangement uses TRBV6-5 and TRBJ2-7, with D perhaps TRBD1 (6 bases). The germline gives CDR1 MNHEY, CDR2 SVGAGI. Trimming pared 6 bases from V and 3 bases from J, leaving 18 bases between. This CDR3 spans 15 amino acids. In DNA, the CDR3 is TGTGCCAGCAGAAGAGGAGTAGGGGGTATCTACGAGCAGTACTTC. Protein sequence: CASRRGVGGIYEQYF.

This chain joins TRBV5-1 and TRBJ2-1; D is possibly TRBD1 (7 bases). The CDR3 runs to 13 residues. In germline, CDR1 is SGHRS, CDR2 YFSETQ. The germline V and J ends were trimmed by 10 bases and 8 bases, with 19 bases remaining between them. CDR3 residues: CAARDSGLDEQFF. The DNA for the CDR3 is TGCGCCGCCCGGGACAGCGGGCTAGATGAGCAGTTCTTC.

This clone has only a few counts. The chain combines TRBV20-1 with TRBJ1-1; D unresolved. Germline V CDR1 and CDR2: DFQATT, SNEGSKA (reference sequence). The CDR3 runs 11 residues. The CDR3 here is CGTAEVTEAFF. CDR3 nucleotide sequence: TGCGGAACGGCCGAGGTGACTGAAGCTTTCTTT.

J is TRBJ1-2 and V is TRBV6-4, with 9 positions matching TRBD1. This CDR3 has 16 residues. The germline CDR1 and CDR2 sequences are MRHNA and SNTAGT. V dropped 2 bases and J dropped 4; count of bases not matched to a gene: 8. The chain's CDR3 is CASSDGTGPGSYGYTF. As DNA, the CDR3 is TGTGCCAGCAGTGACGGGACAGGGCCCGGCTCCTATGGCTACACCTTC.

In DNA, the CDR3 is TGCAGCGTTGGGGCAGGTGCTGGCTACACCTTC. Encoded protein: CSVGAGAGYTF. The chain is built from TRBV29-1 and TRBJ1-2; D uncertain. The germline CDR1 and CDR2 sequences are SQVTM and ANQGSEA. This CDR3 region has 11 residues. V gave up 4 bases and J gave up 7 bases, with 10 bases separating them.

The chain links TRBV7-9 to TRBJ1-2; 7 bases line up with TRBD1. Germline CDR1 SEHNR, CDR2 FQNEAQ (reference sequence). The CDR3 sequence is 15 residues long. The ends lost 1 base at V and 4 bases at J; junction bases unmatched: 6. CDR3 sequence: CASSLVQGTGYGYTF. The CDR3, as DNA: TGTGCCAGCAGCTTAGTACAGGGGACTGGCTATGGCTACACCTTC.

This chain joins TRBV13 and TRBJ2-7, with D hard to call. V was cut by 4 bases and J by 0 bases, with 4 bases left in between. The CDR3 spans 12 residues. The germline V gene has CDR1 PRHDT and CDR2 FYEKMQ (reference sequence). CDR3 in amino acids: CASSSGSYEQYF. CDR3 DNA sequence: TGTGCCAGCAGCTCCGGCTCCTACGAGCAGTACTTC.

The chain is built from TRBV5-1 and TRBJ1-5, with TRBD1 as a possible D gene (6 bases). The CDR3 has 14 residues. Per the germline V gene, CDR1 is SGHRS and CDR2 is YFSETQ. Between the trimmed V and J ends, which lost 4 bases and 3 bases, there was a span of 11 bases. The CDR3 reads CASSGGGPNQPQHF. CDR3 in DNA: TGCGCCAGCAGCGGGGGGGGCCCCAATCAGCCCCAGCATTTT.

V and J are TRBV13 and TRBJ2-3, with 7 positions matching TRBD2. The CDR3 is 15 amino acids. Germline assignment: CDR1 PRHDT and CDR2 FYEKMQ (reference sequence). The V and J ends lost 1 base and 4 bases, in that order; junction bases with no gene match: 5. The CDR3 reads CASSLVGGVSDTQYF. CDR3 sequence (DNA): TGTGCCAGCAGCTTAGTGGGGGGGGTCTCAGATACGCAGTATTTT.

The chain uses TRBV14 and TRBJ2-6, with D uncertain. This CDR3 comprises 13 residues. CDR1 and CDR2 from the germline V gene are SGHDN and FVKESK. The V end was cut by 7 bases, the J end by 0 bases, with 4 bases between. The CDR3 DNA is TGTGCCAGCACTAGCTCTGGGGCCAACGTCCTGACTTTC. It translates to CASTSSGANVLTF.

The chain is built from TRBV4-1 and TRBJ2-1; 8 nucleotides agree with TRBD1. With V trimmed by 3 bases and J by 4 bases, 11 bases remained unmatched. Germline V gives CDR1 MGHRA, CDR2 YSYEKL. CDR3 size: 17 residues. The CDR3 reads CASSQDVPGTGYNEQFF. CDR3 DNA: TGCGCCAGCAGCCAGGATGTTCCCGGGACAGGATACAATGAGCAGTTCTTC.

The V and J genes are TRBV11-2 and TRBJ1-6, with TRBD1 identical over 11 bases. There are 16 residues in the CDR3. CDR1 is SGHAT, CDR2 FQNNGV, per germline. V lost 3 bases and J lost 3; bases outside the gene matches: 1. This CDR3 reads CASSFGTGGYNSPLHF. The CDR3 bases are TGTGCCAGCAGCTTTGGGACAGGGGGCTATAATTCACCCCTCCACTTT.

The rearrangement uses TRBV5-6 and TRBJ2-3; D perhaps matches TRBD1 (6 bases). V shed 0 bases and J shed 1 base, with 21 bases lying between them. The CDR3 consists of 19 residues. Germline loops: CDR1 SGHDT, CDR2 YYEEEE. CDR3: CASSLVGAFHGGGTDTQYF. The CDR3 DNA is TGTGCCAGCAGCTTGGTGGGGGCATTTCATGGGGGAGGCACAGATACGCAGTATTTT.

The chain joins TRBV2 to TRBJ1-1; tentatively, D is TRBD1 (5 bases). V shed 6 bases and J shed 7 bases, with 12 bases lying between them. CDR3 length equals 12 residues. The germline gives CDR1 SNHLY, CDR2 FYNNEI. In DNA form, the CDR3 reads TGTGCCAGCAGCAGGGACTTCGGTGAAGCTTTCTTT. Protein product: CASSRDFGEAFF.

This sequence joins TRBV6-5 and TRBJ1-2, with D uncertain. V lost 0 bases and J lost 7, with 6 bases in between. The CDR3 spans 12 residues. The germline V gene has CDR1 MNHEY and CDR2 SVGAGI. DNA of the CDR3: TGTGCCAGCAGTTACTCTTCGGGTGGCTACACCTTC. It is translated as CASSYSSGGYTF.

CDR3 loop: CASSWGTVEETQYF. As DNA, the CDR3 is TGTGCCAGCAGCTGGGGGACAGTCGAAGAGACCCAGTACTTC. The chain carries TRBV11-2 and TRBJ2-5; 7 bases fit TRBD1. Germline values: CDR1 SGHAT, CDR2 FQNNGV. The CDR3 covers 14 residues. V gave up 4 bases and J gave up 3 bases; unmatched junction bases: 5.

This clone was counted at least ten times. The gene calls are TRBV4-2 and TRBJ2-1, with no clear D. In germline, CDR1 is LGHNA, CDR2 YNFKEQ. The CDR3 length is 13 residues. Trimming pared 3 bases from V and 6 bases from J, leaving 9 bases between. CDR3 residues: CASSHAVSNEQFF. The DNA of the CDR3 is TGTGCCAGCAGCCACGCAGTCTCCAATGAGCAGTTCTTC.

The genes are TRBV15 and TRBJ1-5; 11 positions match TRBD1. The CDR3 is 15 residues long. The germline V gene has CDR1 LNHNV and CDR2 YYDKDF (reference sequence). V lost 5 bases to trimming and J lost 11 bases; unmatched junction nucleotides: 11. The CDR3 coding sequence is TGTGCCACCAGCCCACACCGGGACAGGGGGTCAGCCCAGCATTTT. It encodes CATSPHRDRGSAQHF. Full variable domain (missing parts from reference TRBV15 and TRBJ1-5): DAMVIQNPRYQVTQFGKPVTLSCSQTLNHNVMYWYQQKSSQAPKLLFHYYDKDFNNEADTPDNFQSRRPNTSFCFLDIRSPGLGDTAMYLCATSPHRDRGSAQHFGDGTRLSIL.